Listed below are T cell receptor beta chains from one sample, sequenced in a study of radiotherapy plus CTLA-4 blockade in lung cancer. Using immunoSEQ multiplex PCR, the repertoire was profiled, and TCRdb retains in-frame clones only, with some absent. There are approximately 83,000 clones in the sample; 60% to 85% occur only once, and 4% lies in the top ten. Specimen: peripheral blood, collected from a patient treated with radiotherapy plus ipilimumab. The source of these receptors is a human donor with non-small cell lung cancer who had a partial response to radiotherapy plus ipilimumab. Some clones in this sample may be carry-over from other donors' samples. Both conserved end residues are part of each CDR3. The D gene is left open where the match is weak. The size field is filled for only some rows; it gives once, few, many or a size class.

cdr3_nt	cdr3_aa	d_call	clone_size	v_call	j_call
TGTGCCAGTACTGGGACAGCAGAATACTATGGCTACACCTTC	CASTGTAEYYGYTF	TRBD1	-	TRBV19	TRBJ1-2
TGTGCCAGCAGTTTAGTGCGGACACCGACCTACGAGCAGTACTTC	CASSLVRTPTYEQYF	-	-	TRBV28	TRBJ2-7
TGTGCCAGCGCGGCTACTCTTGTTCAGCCCCAGCATTTT	CASAATLVQPQHF	-	few	TRBV6-1	TRBJ1-5
TGTGCCAGTAGTATTATGTTTTCTCCTTCTGGGGCCAACGTCCTGACTTTC	CASSIMFSPSGANVLTF	-	-	TRBV19	TRBJ2-6
TGTGCCAGCAGTGAGGTAATGCGGGACACAGATACGCAGTATTTT	CASSEVMRDTDTQYF	-	-	TRBV6-1	TRBJ2-3
TGTGCCAGCAGTTTTCAGTCCGACACTGAAGCTTTCTTT	CASSFQSDTEAFF	-	-	TRBV6-6	TRBJ1-1
TGCGCCAGCAGCTTAACAGGGAACAATCAGCCCCAGCATTTT	CASSLTGNNQPQHF	-	-	TRBV5-1	TRBJ1-5
TGTGCCAGCAGCTACATTAGTCGACCTAGCGGCTCCTACGAGCAGTACTTC	CASSYISRPSGSYEQYF	TRBD2	-	TRBV11-3	TRBJ2-7
TGTGCCAGCTCATCGGGGGTCGGGCAGAGACGGACCGGGGAGCTGTTTTTT	CASSSGVGQRRTGELFF	-	-	TRBV18	TRBJ2-2
TGTGCCAGCAGCGTCGGACTAGCGGGAGGTGAGCAGTTCTTC	CASSVGLAGGEQFF	TRBD2	-	TRBV9	TRBJ2-1
TGTGCCAGCAGTTACCAGAGACAGGGGGAAGGCTACACCTTC	CASSYQRQGEGYTF	TRBD1	-	TRBV6-5	TRBJ1-2
TGTGCCAGCAAGGGAATTGCGGGAGGGCCGTACGAGCAGTACTTC	CASKGIAGGPYEQYF	TRBD2	-	TRBV6-1	TRBJ2-7
TGTGCCAGCAGATACCGGGAGGGCCAGGTGTACGAGCAGTACTTC	CASRYREGQVYEQYF	TRBD2	-	TRBV6-1	TRBJ2-7
TGTGCCAGCACGCCGGGCAGGGGGCTTGACGAGCAGTACTTC	CASTPGRGLDEQYF	TRBD1	-	TRBV6-5	TRBJ2-7
TGTGCCAGCACTCTTCCCGGCTACAATGAGCAGTTCTTC	CASTLPGYNEQFF	-	-	TRBV28	TRBJ2-1
TGTGCCAGCAGTCTAGAGGGTCGCGGAGGGACCTATGGCTACACCTTC	CASSLEGRGGTYGYTF	-	-	TRBV11-3	TRBJ1-2
TGTGCCAGCAGCGTACCTTCGGGGTCACCCCTCCACTTT	CASSVPSGSPLHF	-	-	TRBV9	TRBJ1-6
TGTGCCAGTAGTATTCCCAGTTTCTTTCAGCCCCAGCATTTT	CASSIPSFFQPQHF	-	-	TRBV19	TRBJ1-5
TGTGCCAGCAGCTTGGGGACAGGGTTTAGCTCCTACAATGAGCAGTTCTTC	CASSLGTGFSSYNEQFF	TRBD1	-	TRBV7-9	TRBJ2-1
TGTGCCAGCAGTTTTGACGGAGAGTCTGGAAACACCATATATTTT	CASSFDGESGNTIYF	-	-	TRBV28	TRBJ1-3
TGTGCCAGTGTGCGCGGGGGCACAGATACGCAGTATTTT	CASVRGGTDTQYF	-	-	TRBV19	TRBJ2-3
TGTGCCAGCAGCTATTGGGGCCAGGGTAGTGAAAAACTGTTTTTT	CASSYWGQGSEKLFF	-	-	TRBV5-6	TRBJ1-4
TGCGCCAGCAGCTTGGAAGGGGGCAGGTGGGATGAGCAGTTCTTC	CASSLEGGRWDEQFF	TRBD1	-	TRBV5-1	TRBJ2-1
TGTGCCAGCAGCCTCAGACAGACCTGGGTTAAGAACGGAGAGACCCAGTACTTC	CASSLRQTWVKNGETQYF	-	-	TRBV7-8	TRBJ2-5
TGTGCCAGCAGCTTGTTGTGGGACAGCAGAGGGGACGAGCAGTACTTC	CASSLLWDSRGDEQYF	TRBD1	once	TRBV5-4	TRBJ2-7
TGCGCCAGCAGCTTGCATGGGTCCGGGGAGGGCGAAAAACTGTTTTTT	CASSLHGSGEGEKLFF	-	-	TRBV5-1	TRBJ1-4
TGTGCCAGCAGCCGCCAGGGGGCGAAGAACTATGGCTACACCTTC	CASSRQGAKNYGYTF	TRBD1	-	TRBV7-9	TRBJ1-2
TGTGCCAGCAGAGCGGGAGGGCCTTTTGAGCAGTTCTTC	CASRAGGPFEQFF	TRBD2	-	TRBV28	TRBJ2-1